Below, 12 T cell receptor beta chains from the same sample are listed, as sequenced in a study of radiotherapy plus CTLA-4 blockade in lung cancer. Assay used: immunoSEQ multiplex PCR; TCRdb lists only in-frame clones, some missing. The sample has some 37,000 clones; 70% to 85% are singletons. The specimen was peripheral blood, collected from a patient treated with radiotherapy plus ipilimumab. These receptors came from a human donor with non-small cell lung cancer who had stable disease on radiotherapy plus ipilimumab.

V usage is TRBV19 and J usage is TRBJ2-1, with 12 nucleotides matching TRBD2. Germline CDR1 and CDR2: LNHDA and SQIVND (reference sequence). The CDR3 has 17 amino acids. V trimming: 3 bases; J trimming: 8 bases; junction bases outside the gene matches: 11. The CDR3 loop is CASSIDPSGGGLDEQFF. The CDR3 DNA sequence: TGTGCCAGTAGTATCGATCCTAGCGGGGGGGGCCTCGATGAGCAGTTCTTC.

As DNA, the CDR3 is TGTGCCAGCAGCGCGGGAATACAGGGGGACACTGAAGCTTTCTTT. Its translation: CASSAGIQGDTEAFF. The gene calls are TRBV9 and TRBJ1-1; TRBD1 agrees at 8 bases. CDR3 length: 15 residues. The ends lost 3 bases at V and 3 bases at J; junction bases unmatched: 7. Germline loops: CDR1 SGDLS, CDR2 YYNGEE.

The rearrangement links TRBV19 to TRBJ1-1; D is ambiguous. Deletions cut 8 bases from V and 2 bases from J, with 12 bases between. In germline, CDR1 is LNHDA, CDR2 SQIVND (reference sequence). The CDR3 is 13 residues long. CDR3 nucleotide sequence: TGTGCCAGTGCGACTCTAGTTAACACTGAAGCTTTCTTT. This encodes CASATLVNTEAFF.

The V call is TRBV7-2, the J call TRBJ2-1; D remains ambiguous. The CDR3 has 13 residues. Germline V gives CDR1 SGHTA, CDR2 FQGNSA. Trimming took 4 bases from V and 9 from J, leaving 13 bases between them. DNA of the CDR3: TGTGCCAGCAGCTCCGCGCAAGGTTTTGAGCAGTTCTTC. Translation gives CASSSAQGFEQFF.

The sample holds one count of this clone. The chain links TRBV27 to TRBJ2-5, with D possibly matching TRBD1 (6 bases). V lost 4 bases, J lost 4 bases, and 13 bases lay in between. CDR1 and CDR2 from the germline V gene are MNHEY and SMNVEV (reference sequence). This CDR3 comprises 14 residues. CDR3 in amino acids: CASSWGQRIETQYF. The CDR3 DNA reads TGTGCCAGCAGTTGGGGACAACGAATAGAGACCCAGTACTTC.

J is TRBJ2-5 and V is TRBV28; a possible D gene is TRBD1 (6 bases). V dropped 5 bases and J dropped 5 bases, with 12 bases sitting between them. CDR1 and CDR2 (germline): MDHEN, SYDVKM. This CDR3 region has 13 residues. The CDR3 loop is CASSLTGFETQYF. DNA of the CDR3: TGTGCCAGCAGTCTCACAGGGTTTGAGACCCAGTACTTC.

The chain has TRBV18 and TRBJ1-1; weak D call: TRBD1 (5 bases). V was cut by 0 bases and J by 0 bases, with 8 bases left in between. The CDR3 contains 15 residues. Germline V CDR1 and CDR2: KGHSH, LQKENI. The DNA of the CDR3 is TGTGCCAGCTCACCACCGGGGGGTATGAACACTGAAGCTTTCTTT. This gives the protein CASSPPGGMNTEAFF.

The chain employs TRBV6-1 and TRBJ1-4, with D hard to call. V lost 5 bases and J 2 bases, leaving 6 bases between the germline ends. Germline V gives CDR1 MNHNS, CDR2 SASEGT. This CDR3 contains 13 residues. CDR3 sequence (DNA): TGTGCCAGCAGTTCCCTCACTAATGAAAAACTGTTTTTT. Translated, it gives CASSSLTNEKLFF.

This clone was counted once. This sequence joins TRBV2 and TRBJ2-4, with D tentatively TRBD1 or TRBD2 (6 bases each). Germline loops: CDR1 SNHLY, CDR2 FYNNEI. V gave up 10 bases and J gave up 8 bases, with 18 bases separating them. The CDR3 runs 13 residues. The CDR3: CATHRGVLDIQYF. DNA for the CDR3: TGTGCCACTCATAGGGGGGTTCTCGACATTCAGTACTTC.

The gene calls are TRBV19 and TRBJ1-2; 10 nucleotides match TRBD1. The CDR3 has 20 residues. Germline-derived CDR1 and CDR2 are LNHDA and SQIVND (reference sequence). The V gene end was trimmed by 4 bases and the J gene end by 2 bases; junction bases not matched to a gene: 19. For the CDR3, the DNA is TGTGCCAGTAGTACTATTGGTACGGTAGTCCCGGGACAGGGGAACTATGGCTACACCTTC. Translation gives CASSTIGTVVPGQGNYGYTF.

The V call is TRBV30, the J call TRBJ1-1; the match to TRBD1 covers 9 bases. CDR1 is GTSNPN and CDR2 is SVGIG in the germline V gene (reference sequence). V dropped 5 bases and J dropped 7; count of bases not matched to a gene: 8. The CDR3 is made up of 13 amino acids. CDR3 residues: CAWGTGFRDEAFF. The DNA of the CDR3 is TGTGCCTGGGGGACAGGGTTTCGGGATGAAGCTTTCTTT.

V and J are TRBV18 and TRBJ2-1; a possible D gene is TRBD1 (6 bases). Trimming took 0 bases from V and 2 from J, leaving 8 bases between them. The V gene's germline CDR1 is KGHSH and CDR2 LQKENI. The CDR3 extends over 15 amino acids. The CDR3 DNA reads TGTGCCAGCTCACCACCGGGACAAACCTACAATGAGCAGTTCTTC. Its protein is CASSPPGQTYNEQFF.